A selection of T cell receptor beta chains follows, all from one sample in a study of long-term antiretroviral therapy in people with HIV. TCRdb keeps only in-frame clones here, not all; method: immunoSEQ multiplex PCR. The sample contains about 42,000 clones, roughly 86% of which appear only once. Source: unsorted PBMCs, taken 0.1 years before starting antiretroviral therapy. The origin of the receptors is a woman between 50 and 59 years old with HIV. Each CDR3 is given with its conserved first and last residue. Each record gives: V gene, D gene, clone size, J gene, CDR3 protein, CDR3 DNA. A D gene is named only where the DNA matches it firmly. Size is stated for part of the rows, as once, few or many counts, or as a class when the clone is expanded.

v_call: TRBV9
d_call: .
clone_size: .
j_call: TRBJ1-6
cdr3_aa: CASSPRADNSPLHF
cdr3_nt: TGTGCCAGCAGCCCACGGGCCGACAATTCACCCCTCCACTTT

v_call: TRBV5-6
d_call: .
clone_size: few
j_call: TRBJ2-5
cdr3_aa: CASSLATGKETQYF
cdr3_nt: TGTGCCAGCAGCTTGGCTACAGGAAAAGAGACCCAGTACTTC

v_call: TRBV9
d_call: .
clone_size: .
j_call: TRBJ2-2
cdr3_aa: CASSVAPGAAGTGELFF
cdr3_nt: TGTGCCAGCAGCGTAGCTCCAGGGGCAGCGGGCACCGGGGAGCTGTTTTTT

v_call: TRBV4-1
d_call: .
clone_size: .
j_call: TRBJ2-1
cdr3_aa: CASSQELGRGGQFF
cdr3_nt: TGCGCCAGCAGCCAAGAGCTGGGTAGGGGAGGGCAGTTCTTC

v_call: TRBV18
d_call: TRBD1
clone_size: once
j_call: TRBJ1-5
cdr3_aa: CASSPDRGGNQPQHF
cdr3_nt: TGTGCCAGCTCACCGGACAGGGGGGGCAATCAGCCCCAGCATTTT

v_call: TRBV5-8
d_call: TRBD1
clone_size: .
j_call: TRBJ2-4
cdr3_aa: CASGDFWNTGVNIQYF
cdr3_nt: TGTGCCAGCGGAGATTTTTGGAACACAGGGGTAAACATTCAGTACTTC

v_call: TRBV10-1
d_call: TRBD1
clone_size: .
j_call: TRBJ1-1
cdr3_aa: CASSESGTGEVTEAFF
cdr3_nt: TGCGCCAGCAGTGAGTCCGGGACAGGGGAAGTCACTGAAGCTTTCTTT

v_call: TRBV14
d_call: .
clone_size: .
j_call: TRBJ1-6
cdr3_aa: CASSQDSGRNSPLHF
cdr3_nt: TGTGCCAGCAGCCAAGACTCAGGGAGGAATTCACCCCTCCACTTT

v_call: TRBV9
d_call: .
clone_size: .
j_call: TRBJ2-1
cdr3_aa: CASSGYPEGGADEQFF
cdr3_nt: TGTGCCAGCAGCGGCTACCCGGAGGGGGGGGCGGATGAGCAGTTCTTC

v_call: TRBV7-3
d_call: .
clone_size: .
j_call: TRBJ1-3
cdr3_aa: CASSLGDSGNTIYF
cdr3_nt: TGTGCCAGCAGCTTAGGTGACTCTGGAAACACCATATATTTT

v_call: TRBV30
d_call: .
clone_size: .
j_call: TRBJ2-7
cdr3_aa: CAWSVQSDSYEQYF
cdr3_nt: TGTGCCTGGAGTGTACAAAGCGATTCCTACGAGCAGTACTTC

v_call: TRBV9
d_call: .
clone_size: .
j_call: TRBJ1-2
cdr3_aa: CASSGIEQGSYGYTF
cdr3_nt: TGTGCCAGCAGCGGGATTGAGCAGGGCTCATACGGCTACACCTTC

v_call: TRBV10-3
d_call: .
clone_size: .
j_call: TRBJ1-2
cdr3_aa: CAISESGDGYGYTF
cdr3_nt: TGTGCCATCAGTGAGTCAGGGGACGGCTATGGCTACACCTTC

v_call: TRBV7-3
d_call: .
clone_size: .
j_call: TRBJ2-3
cdr3_aa: CASSFLSDTQYF
cdr3_nt: TGTGCCAGCAGCTTTTTATCAGATACGCAGTATTTT

v_call: TRBV6-5
d_call: TRBD1
clone_size: .
j_call: TRBJ1-1
cdr3_aa: CASSYGTGGSTEAFF
cdr3_nt: TGTGCCAGCAGTTACGGGACAGGGGGGAGCACTGAAGCTTTCTTT

v_call: TRBV19
d_call: .
clone_size: .
j_call: TRBJ1-2
cdr3_aa: CASSIGEGVKKGYTF
cdr3_nt: TGTGCCAGTAGTATAGGAGAAGGGGTGAAGAAAGGCTACACCTTC

v_call: TRBV5-5
d_call: TRBD1
clone_size: .
j_call: TRBJ2-2
cdr3_aa: CASSLALTGANTGELFF
cdr3_nt: TGTGCCAGCAGCTTGGCCCTGACAGGGGCGAACACCGGGGAGCTGTTTTTT

v_call: TRBV19
d_call: TRBD1
clone_size: .
j_call: TRBJ1-1
cdr3_aa: CASSITGVDTEAFF
cdr3_nt: TGTGCCAGTAGTATCACAGGGGTGGACACTGAAGCTTTCTTT

v_call: TRBV9
d_call: TRBD1
clone_size: .
j_call: TRBJ2-5
cdr3_aa: CASSATGGQETQYF
cdr3_nt: TGTGCCAGCAGTGCGACAGGGGGTCAAGAGACCCAGTACTTC

v_call: TRBV20-1
d_call: TRBD1
clone_size: once
j_call: TRBJ1-2
cdr3_aa: CSALRTGGYTF
cdr3_nt: TGCAGTGCTCTCCGGACAGGGGGCTACACCTTC

v_call: TRBV2
d_call: TRBD2
clone_size: .
j_call: TRBJ2-1
cdr3_aa: CASPERGAYNEQFF
cdr3_nt: TGTGCCAGCCCTGAGCGGGGGGCCTACAATGAGCAGTTCTTC

v_call: TRBV30
d_call: TRBD2
clone_size: .
j_call: TRBJ2-7
cdr3_aa: CAFGGAYEQYF
cdr3_nt: TGTGCCTTCGGGGGGGCCTACGAGCAGTACTTC

v_call: TRBV5-1
d_call: .
clone_size: .
j_call: TRBJ2-1
cdr3_aa: CASSLEPSNEQFF
cdr3_nt: TGCGCCAGCAGCTTGGAACCTTCAAATGAGCAGTTCTTC

v_call: TRBV7-8
d_call: TRBD1
clone_size: .
j_call: TRBJ1-1
cdr3_aa: CASSLGQGPGTEAFF
cdr3_nt: TGTGCCAGCAGCCTGGGACAGGGCCCAGGCACTGAAGCTTTCTTT

v_call: TRBV9
d_call: .
clone_size: once
j_call: TRBJ1-1
cdr3_aa: CASSSGPGGAVNTEAFF
cdr3_nt: TGTGCCAGCAGCAGCGGACCGGGGGGGGCAGTTAACACTGAAGCTTTCTTT

v_call: TRBV4-1
d_call: .
clone_size: .
j_call: TRBJ2-4
cdr3_aa: CASSREEGGANIQYF
cdr3_nt: TGCGCCAGCAGCCGAGAGGAGGGTGGGGCAAACATTCAGTACTTC

v_call: TRBV5-3
d_call: .
clone_size: .
j_call: TRBJ2-6
cdr3_aa: CARSLGARGYSGANVLTF
cdr3_nt: TGTGCCAGAAGCCTTGGGGCCAGGGGATATAGTGGGGCCAACGTCCTGACTTTC

v_call: TRBV7-9
d_call: .
clone_size: .
j_call: TRBJ2-1
cdr3_aa: CASSSLTIAEYNEQFF
cdr3_nt: TGTGCCAGCAGCTCCCTGACCATAGCGGAATACAATGAGCAGTTCTTC

v_call: TRBV7-9
d_call: TRBD2
clone_size: .
j_call: TRBJ2-1
cdr3_aa: CASSPRLAGESNEQFF
cdr3_nt: TGTGCCAGCAGCCCCCGACTAGCGGGGGAAAGCAATGAGCAGTTCTTC

v_call: TRBV6-5
d_call: .
clone_size: .
j_call: TRBJ2-5
cdr3_aa: CASSYSGLSFQETQYF
cdr3_nt: TGTGCCAGCAGTTACTCGGGACTGAGCTTCCAAGAGACCCAGTACTTC

v_call: TRBV10-3
d_call: .
clone_size: .
j_call: TRBJ2-7
cdr3_aa: CAISESPLRELDYEQYF
cdr3_nt: TGTGCCATCAGTGAGTCCCCGCTCCGGGAACTGGATTACGAGCAGTACTTC

v_call: TRBV15
d_call: .
clone_size: .
j_call: TRBJ2-3
cdr3_aa: CATSSPRGERRAHTQYF
cdr3_nt: TGTGCCACCAGCAGCCCTAGAGGAGAGCGCCGGGCCCATACGCAGTATTTT

v_call: TRBV7-3
d_call: .
clone_size: .
j_call: TRBJ2-5
cdr3_aa: CASSRGGGGRETQYF
cdr3_nt: TGTGCCAGCAGCCGAGGGGGAGGGGGACGGGAGACCCAGTACTTC

v_call: TRBV6-6
d_call: .
clone_size: .
j_call: TRBJ1-5
cdr3_aa: CASSAQPQHF
cdr3_nt: TGTGCCAGTTCGGCTCAGCCCCAGCATTTT

v_call: TRBV18
d_call: .
clone_size: .
j_call: TRBJ2-7
cdr3_aa: CASSPSASYEQYF
cdr3_nt: TGTGCCAGCTCACCATCCGCCAGTTACGAGCAGTACTTC

v_call: TRBV7-6
d_call: TRBD1
clone_size: .
j_call: TRBJ1-3
cdr3_aa: CASSSDRAFSSTIYF
cdr3_nt: TGTGCCAGCAGCTCGGACAGGGCTTTCTCCTCCACCATATATTTT

v_call: TRBV11-1
d_call: TRBD1
clone_size: .
j_call: TRBJ2-3
cdr3_aa: CASSLHPRTGRTDTQYF
cdr3_nt: TGTGCCAGCAGCCTACACCCCCGGACAGGGCGCACAGATACGCAGTATTTT

v_call: TRBV5-1
d_call: .
clone_size: .
j_call: TRBJ2-2
cdr3_aa: CASSLFGTGELFF
cdr3_nt: TGCGCCAGCAGCTTGTTTGGGACCGGGGAGCTGTTTTTT

v_call: TRBV6-4
d_call: TRBD1
clone_size: .
j_call: TRBJ1-5
cdr3_aa: CASSRGGRTQPQHF
cdr3_nt: TGTGCCAGCAGCAGGGGGGGCCGAACTCAGCCCCAGCATTTT

v_call: TRBV5-4
d_call: .
clone_size: .
j_call: TRBJ2-4
cdr3_aa: CASSFSGSIAKNIQYF
cdr3_nt: TGTGCCAGCAGCTTTAGCGGTTCCATAGCCAAAAACATTCAGTACTTC

v_call: TRBV18
d_call: .
clone_size: .
j_call: TRBJ1-1
cdr3_aa: CASSPRPAGMNTEAFF
cdr3_nt: TGTGCCAGCTCACCAAGACCAGCAGGGATGAACACTGAAGCTTTCTTT

v_call: TRBV30
d_call: .
clone_size: .
j_call: TRBJ1-2
cdr3_aa: CAWSVRNYGYTF
cdr3_nt: TGTGCCTGGAGTGTTCGAAACTATGGCTACACCTTC

v_call: TRBV13
d_call: .
clone_size: few
j_call: TRBJ2-1
cdr3_aa: CASSLGGGATRGGEQFF
cdr3_nt: TGTGCCAGCAGCTTAGGAGGAGGGGCAACTAGGGGGGGTGAGCAGTTCTTC

v_call: TRBV7-9
d_call: .
clone_size: .
j_call: TRBJ1-5
cdr3_aa: CASRIGEGPDQPQHF
cdr3_nt: TGTGCCAGCAGGATTGGTGAGGGGCCTGATCAGCCCCAGCATTTT

v_call: TRBV5-4
d_call: TRBD1
clone_size: .
j_call: TRBJ2-7
cdr3_aa: CASSFSGGSYEQYF
cdr3_nt: TGTGCCAGCAGCTTCTCAGGGGGCTCCTACGAGCAGTACTTC

v_call: TRBV6-5
d_call: .
clone_size: few
j_call: TRBJ1-1
cdr3_aa: CASSEAGMNTEAFF
cdr3_nt: TGTGCCAGCAGCGAAGCAGGGATGAACACTGAAGCTTTCTTT